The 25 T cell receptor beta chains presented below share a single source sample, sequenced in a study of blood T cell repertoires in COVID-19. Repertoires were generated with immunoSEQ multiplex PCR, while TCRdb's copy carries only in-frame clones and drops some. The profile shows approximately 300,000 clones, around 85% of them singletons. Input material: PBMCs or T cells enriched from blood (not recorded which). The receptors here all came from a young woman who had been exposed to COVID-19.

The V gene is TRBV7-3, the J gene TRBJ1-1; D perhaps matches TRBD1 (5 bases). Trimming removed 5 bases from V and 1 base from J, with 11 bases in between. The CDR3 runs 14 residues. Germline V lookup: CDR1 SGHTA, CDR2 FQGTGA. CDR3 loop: CASSRSGKNTEAFF. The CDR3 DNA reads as TGTGCCAGCAGCCGTTCAGGGAAGAACACTGAAGCTTTCTTT. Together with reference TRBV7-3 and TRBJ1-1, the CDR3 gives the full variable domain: GAGVSQTPSNKVTEKGKYVELRCDPISGHTALYWYRQSLGQGPEFLIYFQGTGAADDSGLPNDRFFAVRPEGSVSTLKIQRTERGDSAVYLCASSRSGKNTEAFFGQGTRLTVV.

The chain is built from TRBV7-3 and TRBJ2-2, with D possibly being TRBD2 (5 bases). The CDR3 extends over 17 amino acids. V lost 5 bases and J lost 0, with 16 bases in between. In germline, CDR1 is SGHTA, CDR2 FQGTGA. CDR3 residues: CASSPTGGFANTGELFF. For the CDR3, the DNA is TGTGCCAGCAGCCCAACGGGCGGGTTCGCGAACACCGGGGAGCTGTTTTTT.

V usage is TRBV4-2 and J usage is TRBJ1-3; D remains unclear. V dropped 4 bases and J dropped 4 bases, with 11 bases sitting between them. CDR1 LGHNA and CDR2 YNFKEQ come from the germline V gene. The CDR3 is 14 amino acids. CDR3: CASSRSGKGNTIYF. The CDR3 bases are TGTGCCAGCAGCCGGTCCGGTAAGGGAAACACCATATATTTT.

The CDR3 DNA follows: TGTGCCACCAGCAGAGAGGAGGGGATACGGAATTCACCCCTCCACTTT. Its protein is CATSREEGIRNSPLHF. The chain carries TRBV15 and TRBJ1-6; D perhaps matches TRBD1 (5 bases). V was trimmed by 0 bases and J by 7 bases, leaving 13 bases between them. Germline CDR1 and CDR2: LNHNV and YYDKDF (reference sequence). The CDR3 length is 16 residues.

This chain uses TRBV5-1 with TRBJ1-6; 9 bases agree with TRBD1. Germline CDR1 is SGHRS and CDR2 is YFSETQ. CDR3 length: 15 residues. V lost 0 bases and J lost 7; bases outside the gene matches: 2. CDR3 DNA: TGCGCCAGCAGCTTGGGGGACAGGGAAAATTCACCCCTCCACTTT. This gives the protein CASSLGDRENSPLHF.

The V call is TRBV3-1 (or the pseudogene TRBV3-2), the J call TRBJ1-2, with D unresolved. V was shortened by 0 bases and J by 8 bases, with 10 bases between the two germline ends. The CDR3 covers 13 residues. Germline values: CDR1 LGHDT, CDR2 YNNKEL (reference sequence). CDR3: CASSQESGVGYTF. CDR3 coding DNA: TGTGCCAGCAGCCAAGAGAGCGGGGTCGGCTACACCTTC.

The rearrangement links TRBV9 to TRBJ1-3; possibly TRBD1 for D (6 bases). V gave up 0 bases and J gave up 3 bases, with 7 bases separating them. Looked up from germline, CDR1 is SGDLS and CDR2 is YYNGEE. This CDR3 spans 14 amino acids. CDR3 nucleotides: TGTGCCAGCAGCGTAGGACAGGATGGAAACACCATATATTTT. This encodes CASSVGQDGNTIYF. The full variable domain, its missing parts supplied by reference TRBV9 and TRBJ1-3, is DSGVTQTPKHLITATGQRVTLRCSPRSGDLSVYWYQQSLDQGLQFLIQYYNGEERAKGNILERFSAQQFPDLHSELNLSSLELGDSALYFCASSVGQDGNTIYFGEGSWLTVV.

The CDR3 sequence: CASRIQTGDYGYTF. In DNA, the CDR3 is TGTGCCAGTAGAATACAGACAGGGGACTATGGCTACACCTTC. V usage is TRBV19 and J usage is TRBJ1-2; 8 positions agree with TRBD1. J gave up 3 bases and V 6 bases, and 6 bases lay outside the gene matches. CDR1 and CDR2 (germline): LNHDA, SQIVND (reference sequence). The CDR3 extends over 14 amino acids.

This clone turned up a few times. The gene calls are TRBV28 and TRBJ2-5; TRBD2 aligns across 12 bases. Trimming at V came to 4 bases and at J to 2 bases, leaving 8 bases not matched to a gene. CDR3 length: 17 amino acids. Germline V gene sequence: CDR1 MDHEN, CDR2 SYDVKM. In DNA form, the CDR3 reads TGTGCCAGCAGTTCCTTAAGACTAGCGGGGGTTCAAGAGACCCAGTACTTC. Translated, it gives CASSSLRLAGVQETQYF.

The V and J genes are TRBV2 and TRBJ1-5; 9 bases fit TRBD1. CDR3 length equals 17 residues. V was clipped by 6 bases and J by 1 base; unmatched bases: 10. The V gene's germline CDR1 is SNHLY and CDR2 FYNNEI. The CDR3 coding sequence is TGTGCCAGCAGACCGGGACAGGGACGTTCAAGCAATCAGCCCCAGCATTTT. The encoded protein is CASRPGQGRSSNQPQHF.

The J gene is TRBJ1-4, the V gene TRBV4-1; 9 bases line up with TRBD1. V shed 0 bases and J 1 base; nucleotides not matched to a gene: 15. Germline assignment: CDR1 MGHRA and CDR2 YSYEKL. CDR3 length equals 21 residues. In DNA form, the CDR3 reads TGCGCCAGCAGCCAAGAAAGACCGGGACAGGGCACCTCATTAACTAATGAAAAACTGTTTTTT. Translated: CASSQERPGQGTSLTNEKLFF.

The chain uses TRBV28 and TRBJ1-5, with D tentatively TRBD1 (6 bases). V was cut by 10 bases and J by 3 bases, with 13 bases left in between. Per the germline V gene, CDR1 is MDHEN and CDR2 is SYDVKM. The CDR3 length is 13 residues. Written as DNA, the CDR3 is TGTGCCACCACAGGGCCCTACAATCAGCCCCAGCATTTT. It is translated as CATTGPYNQPQHF.

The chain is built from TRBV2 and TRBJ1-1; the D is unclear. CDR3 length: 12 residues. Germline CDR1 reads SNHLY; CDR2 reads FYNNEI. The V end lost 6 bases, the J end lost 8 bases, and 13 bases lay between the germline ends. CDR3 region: CASRVETLEAFF. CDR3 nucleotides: TGTGCCAGCAGGGTTGAGACACTCGAAGCTTTCTTT.

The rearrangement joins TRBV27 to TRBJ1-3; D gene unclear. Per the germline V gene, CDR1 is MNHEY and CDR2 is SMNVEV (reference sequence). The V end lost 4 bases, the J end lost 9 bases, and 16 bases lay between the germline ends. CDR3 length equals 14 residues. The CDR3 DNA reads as TGTGCCAGCAGTTCGGGGTTTTCGGAGTCCACCATATATTTT. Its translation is CASSSGFSESTIYF.

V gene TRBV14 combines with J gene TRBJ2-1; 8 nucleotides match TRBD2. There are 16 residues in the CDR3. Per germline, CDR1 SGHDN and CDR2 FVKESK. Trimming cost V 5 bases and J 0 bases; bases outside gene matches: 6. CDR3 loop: CASSEVSGSSYNEQFF. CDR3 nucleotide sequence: TGTGCCAGCAGCGAAGTGAGCGGGAGCTCCTACAATGAGCAGTTCTTC.

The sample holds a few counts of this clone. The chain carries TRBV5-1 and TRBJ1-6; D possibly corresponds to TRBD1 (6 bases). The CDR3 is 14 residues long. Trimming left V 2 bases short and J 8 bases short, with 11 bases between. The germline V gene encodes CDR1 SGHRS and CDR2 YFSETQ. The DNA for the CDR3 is TGCGCCAGCAGCTTAAACAGGGCCGATTCACCCCTCCACTTT. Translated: CASSLNRADSPLHF.

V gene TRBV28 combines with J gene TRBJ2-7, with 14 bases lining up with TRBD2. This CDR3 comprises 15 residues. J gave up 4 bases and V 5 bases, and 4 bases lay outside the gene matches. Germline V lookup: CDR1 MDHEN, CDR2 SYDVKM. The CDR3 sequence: CASSRLAGGVYEQYF. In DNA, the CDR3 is TGTGCCAGCAGTAGACTAGCGGGAGGGGTATACGAGCAGTACTTC.

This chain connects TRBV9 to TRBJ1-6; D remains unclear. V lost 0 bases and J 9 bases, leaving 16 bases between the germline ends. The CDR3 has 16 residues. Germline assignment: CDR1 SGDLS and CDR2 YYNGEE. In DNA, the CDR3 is TGTGCCAGCAGCGTAGAACCGATTAACACCCTTTCACCCCTCCACTTT. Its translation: CASSVEPINTLSPLHF.

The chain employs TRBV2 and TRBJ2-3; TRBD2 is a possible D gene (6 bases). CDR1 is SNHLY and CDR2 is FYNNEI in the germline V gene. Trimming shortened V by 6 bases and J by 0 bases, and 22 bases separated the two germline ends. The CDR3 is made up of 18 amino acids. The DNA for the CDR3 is TGTGCCAGCAGCCCCCAGGGCTCGTGGGGGACTAGCACAGATACGCAGTATTTT. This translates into CASSPQGSWGTSTDTQYF.

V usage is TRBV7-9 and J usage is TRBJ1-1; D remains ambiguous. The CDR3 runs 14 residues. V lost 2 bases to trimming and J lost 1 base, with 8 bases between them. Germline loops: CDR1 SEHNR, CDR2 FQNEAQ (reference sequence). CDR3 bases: TGTGCCAGCAGCTTATCCTATCGGAACACTGAAGCTTTCTTT. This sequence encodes CASSLSYRNTEAFF.

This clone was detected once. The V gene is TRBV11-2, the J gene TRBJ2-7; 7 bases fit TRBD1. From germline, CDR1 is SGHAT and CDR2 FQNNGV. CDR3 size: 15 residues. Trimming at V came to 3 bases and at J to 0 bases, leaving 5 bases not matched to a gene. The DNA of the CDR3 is TGTGCCAGCAGCTTCGACAGGGTCTCCTCCTACGAGCAGTACTTC. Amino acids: CASSFDRVSSYEQYF.

The CDR3, as DNA: TGTGCCAGCTCACACTCAGGGGGGATGGAGACCCAGTACTTC. Amino acid sequence: CASSHSGGMETQYF. The chain carries TRBV28 and TRBJ2-5; D is possibly TRBD1 (7 bases). Germline loops: CDR1 MDHEN, CDR2 SYDVKM. Trimming removed 8 bases at V and 5 bases at J, with 18 bases between. This CDR3 has 14 amino acids.

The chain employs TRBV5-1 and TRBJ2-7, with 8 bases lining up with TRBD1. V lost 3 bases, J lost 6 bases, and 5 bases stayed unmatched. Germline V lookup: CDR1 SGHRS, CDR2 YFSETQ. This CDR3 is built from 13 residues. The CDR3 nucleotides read TGCGCCAGCAGCTCGTCTACAGGGGGCGAGCAGTACTTC. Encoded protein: CASSSSTGGEQYF. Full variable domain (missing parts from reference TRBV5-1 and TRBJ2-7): KAGVTQTPRYLIKTRGQQVTLSCSPISGHRSVSWYQQTPGQGLQFLFEYFSETQRNKGNFPGRFSGRQFSNSRSEMNVSTLELGDSALYLCASSSSTGGEQYFGPGTRLTVT.

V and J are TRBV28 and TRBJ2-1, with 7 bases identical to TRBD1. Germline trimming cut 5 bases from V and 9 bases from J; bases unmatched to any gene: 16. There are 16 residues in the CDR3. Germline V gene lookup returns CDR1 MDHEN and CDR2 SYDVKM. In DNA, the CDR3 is TGTGCCAGCAGTGGTAGGGGGCGACATTCCGGTGGTGAGCAGTTCTTC. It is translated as CASSGRGRHSGGEQFF.

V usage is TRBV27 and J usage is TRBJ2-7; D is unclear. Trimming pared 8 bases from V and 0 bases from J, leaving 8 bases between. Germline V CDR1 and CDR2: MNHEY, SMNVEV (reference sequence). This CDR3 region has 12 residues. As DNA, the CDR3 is TGTGCCAGCGGTTATAGCTCCTACGAGCAGTACTTC. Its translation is CASGYSSYEQYF.